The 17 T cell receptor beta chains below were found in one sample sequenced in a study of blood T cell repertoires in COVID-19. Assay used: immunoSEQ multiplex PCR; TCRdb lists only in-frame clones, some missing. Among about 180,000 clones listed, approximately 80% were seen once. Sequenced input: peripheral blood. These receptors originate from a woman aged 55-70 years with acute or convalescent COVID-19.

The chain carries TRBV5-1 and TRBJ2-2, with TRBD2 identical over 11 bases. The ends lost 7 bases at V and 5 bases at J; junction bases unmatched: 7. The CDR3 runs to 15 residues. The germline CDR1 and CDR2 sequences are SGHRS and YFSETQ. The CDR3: CASGSRLAGTGELFF. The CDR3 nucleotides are TGCGCCAGCGGTAGCCGACTAGCGGGGACCGGGGAGCTGTTTTTT.

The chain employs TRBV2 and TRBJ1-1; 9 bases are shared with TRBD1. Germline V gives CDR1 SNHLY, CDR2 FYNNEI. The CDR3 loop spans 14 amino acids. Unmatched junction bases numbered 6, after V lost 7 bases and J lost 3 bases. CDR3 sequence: CASILQGADTEAFF. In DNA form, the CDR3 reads TGTGCCAGCATCCTACAGGGGGCGGACACTGAAGCTTTCTTT.

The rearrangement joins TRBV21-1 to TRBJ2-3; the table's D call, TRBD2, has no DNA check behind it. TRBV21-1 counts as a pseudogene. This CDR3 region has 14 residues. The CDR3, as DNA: TGTGCCAGCAGCAAAAGCGGGGGTGGGGATACGCAGTATTTT. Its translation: CASSKSGGGDTQYF.

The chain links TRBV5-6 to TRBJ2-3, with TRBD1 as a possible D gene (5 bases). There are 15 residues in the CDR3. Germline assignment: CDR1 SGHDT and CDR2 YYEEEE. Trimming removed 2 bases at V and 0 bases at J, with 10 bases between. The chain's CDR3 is CASSFRGASTDTQYF. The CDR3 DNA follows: TGTGCCAGCAGCTTTCGTGGGGCAAGCACAGATACGCAGTATTTT.

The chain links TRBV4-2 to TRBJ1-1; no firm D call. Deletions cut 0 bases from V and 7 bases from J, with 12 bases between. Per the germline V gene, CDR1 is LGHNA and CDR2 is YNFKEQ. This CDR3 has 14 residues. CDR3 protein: CASSQERTRVEAFF. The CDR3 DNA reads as TGTGCCAGCAGCCAAGAAAGAACACGGGTTGAAGCTTTCTTT.

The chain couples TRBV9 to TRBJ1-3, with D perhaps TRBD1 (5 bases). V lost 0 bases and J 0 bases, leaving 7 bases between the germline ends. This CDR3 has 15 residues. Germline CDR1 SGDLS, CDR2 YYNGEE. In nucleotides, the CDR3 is TGTGCCAGCAGCGTAGGGGGCTCCTCTGGAAACACCATATATTTT. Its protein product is CASSVGGSSGNTIYF.

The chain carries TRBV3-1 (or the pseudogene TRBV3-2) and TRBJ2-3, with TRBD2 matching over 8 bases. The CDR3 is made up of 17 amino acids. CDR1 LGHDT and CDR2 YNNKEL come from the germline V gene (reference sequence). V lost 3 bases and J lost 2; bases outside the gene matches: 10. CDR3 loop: CASSQGILAGHTDTQYF. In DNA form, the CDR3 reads TGTGCCAGCAGCCAGGGTATATTAGCGGGGCACACAGATACGCAGTATTTT.

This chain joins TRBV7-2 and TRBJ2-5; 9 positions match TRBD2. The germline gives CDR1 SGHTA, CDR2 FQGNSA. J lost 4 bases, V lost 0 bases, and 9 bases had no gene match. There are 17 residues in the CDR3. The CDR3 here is CASSLAGGGAVGETQYF. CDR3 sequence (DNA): TGTGCCAGCAGCTTAGCGGGCGGGGGGGCCGTAGGAGAGACCCAGTACTTC.

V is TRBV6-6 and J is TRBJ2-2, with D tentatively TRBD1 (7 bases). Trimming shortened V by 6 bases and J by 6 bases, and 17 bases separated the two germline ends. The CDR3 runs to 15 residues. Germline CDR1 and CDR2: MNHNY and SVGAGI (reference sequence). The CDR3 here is CASSLDRRGAGELFF. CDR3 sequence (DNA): TGTGCCAGCAGCCTGGACAGGAGGGGGGCCGGGGAGCTGTTTTTT.

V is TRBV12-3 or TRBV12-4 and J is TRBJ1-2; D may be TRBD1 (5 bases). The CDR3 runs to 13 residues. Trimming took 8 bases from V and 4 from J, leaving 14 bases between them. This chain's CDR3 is CASSQQGGYGYTF. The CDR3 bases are TGTGCCAGCTCCCAGCAGGGTGGCTATGGCTACACCTTC.

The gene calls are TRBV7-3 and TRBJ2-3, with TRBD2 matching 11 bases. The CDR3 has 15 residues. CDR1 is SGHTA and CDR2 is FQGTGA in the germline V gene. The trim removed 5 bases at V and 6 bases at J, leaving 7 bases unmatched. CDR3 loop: CASSQTGTSGDTQYF. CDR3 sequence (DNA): TGTGCCAGCAGCCAGACCGGGACTAGCGGTGATACGCAGTATTTT.

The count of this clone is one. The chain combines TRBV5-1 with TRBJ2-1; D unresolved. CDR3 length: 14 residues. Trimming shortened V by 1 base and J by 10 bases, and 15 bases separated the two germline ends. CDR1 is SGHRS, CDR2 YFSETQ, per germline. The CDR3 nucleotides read TGCGCCAGCAGCTTGCCCTTAGGAGTCCGGGAGCAGTTCTTC. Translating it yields CASSLPLGVREQFF. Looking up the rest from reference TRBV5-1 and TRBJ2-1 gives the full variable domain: KAGVTQTPRYLIKTRGQQVTLSCSPISGHRSVSWYQQTPGQGLQFLFEYFSETQRNKGNFPGRFSGRQFSNSRSEMNVSTLELGDSALYLCASSLPLGVREQFFGPGTRLTVL.

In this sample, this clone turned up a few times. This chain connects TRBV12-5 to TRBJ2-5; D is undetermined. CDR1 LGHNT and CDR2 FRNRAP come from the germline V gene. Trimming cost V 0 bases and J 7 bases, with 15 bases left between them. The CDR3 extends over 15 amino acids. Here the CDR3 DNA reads TGTGCTAGTGGTTTGGTACTGAACGCTGCTGCGACCCAGTACTTC. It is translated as CASGLVLNAAATQYF.

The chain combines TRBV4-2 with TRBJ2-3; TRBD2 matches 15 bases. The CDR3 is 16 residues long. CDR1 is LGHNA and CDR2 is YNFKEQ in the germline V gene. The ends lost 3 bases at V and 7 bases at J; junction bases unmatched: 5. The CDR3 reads CASSQAGTSGGHTQYF. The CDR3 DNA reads TGTGCCAGCAGCCAGGCAGGGACTAGCGGGGGGCATACGCAGTATTTT.

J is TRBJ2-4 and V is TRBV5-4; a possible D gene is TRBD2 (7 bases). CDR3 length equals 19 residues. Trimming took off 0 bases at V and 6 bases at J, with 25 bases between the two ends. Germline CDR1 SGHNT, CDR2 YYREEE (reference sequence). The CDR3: CASSLEGGSQGQTPNIQYF. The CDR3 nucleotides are TGTGCCAGCAGCTTGGAGGGGGGGTCGCAGGGCCAGACCCCAAACATTCAGTACTTC.

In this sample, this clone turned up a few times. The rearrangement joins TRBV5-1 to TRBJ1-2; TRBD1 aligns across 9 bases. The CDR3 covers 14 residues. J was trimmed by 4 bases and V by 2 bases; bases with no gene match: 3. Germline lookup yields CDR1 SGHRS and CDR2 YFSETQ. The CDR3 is CASSLQGALYGYTF. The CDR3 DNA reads TGCGCCAGCAGCTTACAGGGGGCCCTCTATGGCTACACCTTC.

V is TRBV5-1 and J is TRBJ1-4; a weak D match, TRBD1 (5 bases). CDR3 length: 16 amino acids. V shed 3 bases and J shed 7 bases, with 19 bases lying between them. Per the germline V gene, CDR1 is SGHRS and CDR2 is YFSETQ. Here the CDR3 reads CASSSEGGGSAEKLFF. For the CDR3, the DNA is TGCGCCAGCAGCTCGGAGGGCGGGGGGTCCGCTGAAAAACTGTTTTTT.